This entry lists 7 T cell receptor beta chains sequenced from one sample in a study of identical twins. TCRdb itself ran the 5' RACE reads through MiXCR, one entry per CDR3 protein. The data show 1.5 million to 2 million distinct CDR3 sequences, more than 30% seen once. Sequencing was done on a sample of cord blood. All receptors derive from a newborn girl in good health.

The chain employs TRBV24-1 and TRBJ2-5; D might be TRBD1 or TRBD2, each matching 5 bases. CDR1 is KGHDR, CDR2 SFDVKD, per germline. CDR3 size: 15 residues. V lost 6 bases, J lost 5 bases, and 18 bases lay in between. The CDR3 region is CATSIQQAWGETQYF. Written as DNA, the CDR3 is TGTGCCACCAGTATACAACAGGCCTGGGGGGAGACCCAGTACTTC.

The chain combines TRBV11-2 with TRBJ2-5, with D tentatively TRBD2 (5 bases). Judging by the DNA end, TRBJ2-7 fits better; the J call may be wrong. The CDR3 contains 15 residues. CDR1 is SGHAT, CDR2 FQNNGV, per germline. The CDR3 region is CASRNTLGRTYEQYF. For the CDR3, the DNA is TGTGCCAGCAGGAATACTCTCGGGCGGACTTACGAGCAGTACTTC.

The chain combines TRBV3-1 with TRBJ2-3, with D perhaps matching TRBD2 (5 bases). This CDR3 region has 13 residues. CDR1 and CDR2 (germline): LGHDT, YNNKEL (reference sequence). V was clipped by 0 bases and J by 10 bases, with 11 bases between them. CDR3 loop: CASSQDRRLAQYF. CDR3 nucleotides: TGTGCCAGCAGCCAAGATAGGAGGCTAGCGCAGTATTTT.

The chain employs TRBV2 and TRBJ2-4, with D possibly being TRBD1 or TRBD2 (5 bases each). This CDR3 region has 19 residues. CDR1 is SNHLY, CDR2 FYNNEI, per germline. V was pared by 8 bases and J by 1 base, with 27 bases between. DNA of the CDR3: TGTGCCAGCTCCCGTTGGGGGAGTGTCCCCACGGGGGCCAAAAACATTCAGTACTTC. It yields the protein CASSRWGSVPTGAKNIQYF.

This clonotype was picked up one time. The chain joins TRBV5-4 to TRBJ2-3, with D maybe TRBD2 (6 bases). CDR3 length equals 16 residues. CDR1 is SGHNT and CDR2 is YYREEE in the germline V gene (reference sequence). V was trimmed by 5 bases and J by 5 bases, leaving 21 bases between them. Written as DNA, the CDR3 is TGTGCCAGCAGAAGAATAGGGACTCTGCAGGGAGATACGCAGTATTTT. Translated: CASRRIGTLQGDTQYF.

This clonotype showed up just once. A read error may produce the germline difference seen at one junction end. The chain employs TRBV7-7 and TRBJ2-7, with D unresolved. Per germline, CDR1 SSHAT and CDR2 FNYEAQ (reference sequence). The CDR3 loop spans 14 amino acids. CDR3 amino acids: CASSLGPIGYEQYF. Written as DNA, the CDR3 is TGTGCTAGCAGCCTCGGCCCGATAGGGTACGAGCAGTACTTC. Full variable domain (rest looked up from reference TRBV7-7 and TRBJ2-7): GAGVSQSPRYKVTKRGQDVTLRCDPISSHATLYWYQQALGQGPEFLTYFNYEAQPDKSGLPSDRFSAERPEGSISTLTIQRTEQRDSAMYRCASSLGPIGYEQYFGPGTRLTVT.

In this sample, this clonotype turned up a few times. The genes are TRBV7-2 and TRBJ2-5; 11 positions match TRBD2. This CDR3 contains 17 residues. Germline loops: CDR1 SGHTA, CDR2 FQGNSA. Losses at the gene ends were 5 bases for V and 7 bases for J; bases not matched to a gene: 15. Here the CDR3 DNA reads TGTGCCAGCAGCCCCCATCTAGCGGGGGGCCCTTTGGGGACCCAGTACTTC. Protein: CASSPHLAGGPLGTQYF.